This TCR beta chain originates from a study of T-cell reconstitution after alpha-beta-depleted transplantation in children (TCRdb year 2016). Looking at the study overall: The study quantitatively tracked T-cell immune reconstitution after TCRalphabeta/CD19-depleted allogeneic hematopoietic cell transplantation in children using TCR repertoire profiling.

This clonotype was found a few times. Its target antigen remains unknown. The input lacks base qualities; no much larger clone sits a single base away. The library came from PCR. Sequencing instrument: Illumina HiSeq 2500. TCR libraries were prepared with molecular barcoding, using unique molecular identifiers to normalize TCRbeta repertoire quantification. The raw public data were reprocessed by TCRdb itself: fastp quality trimming at Q25, MiXCR clonotype calling, in-frame beta chains only. Each record represents a unique CDR3 protein, reported with the most common genes and DNA among its rows. The sample table contains 450,000 to 550,000 distinct CDR3 sequences; only one count was recorded for about 10% of them. The top ten hold 14% of the sample. The paper as a whole reports these results and caveats: Over the following months the frequencies of hyperexpanded clones went down, and after one year T-cell counts and TCRbeta diversity were mostly credited to newly produced T cells. The high TCRbeta diversity at day 60 in some patients was ascribed to recipient T cells and intrathymic progenitors that had survived conditioning. About two months after transplant, the apparently early recovery of alphabetaT-cell counts reportedly depended on just several hundred clones that had expanded rapidly and came from non-depleted graft cells.

The treatment or condition label corresponds to: allogeneic hematopoietic cell transplantation with graft depleted of TCRalphabeta T cells and CD19 B cells. The children who served as transplant recipients had been given grafts of TCRalphabeta/CD19-depleted allogeneic hematopoietic cells. In the germline V gene, CDR1 corresponds to SGDLS and CDR2 to YYNGEE. Trimming removed 0 bases from V and 5 bases from J, leaving 12 bases between the germline ends. Counted from cysteine to phenylalanine, this CDR3 has 14 amino acids. The DNA shown is the 42-base CDR3, in frame from base 1. Sequences were derived from PBMCs, mostly from graft donor cells, sampled 180 days after TCRalphabeta/CD19-depleted stem cell transplant. Recombination connected TRBV9 to TRBJ2-7, and the D gene may be TRBD1, 5 bases matching. The clonotype originates from a female patient between 2 and 15 years old who had a stem cell transplant for aplastic anemia, so the T cells may come from the graft donor. The sequence in DNA is TGTGCCAGCAGCGTAGTAGGGGCGTCCCACGAGCAGTACTTC. This sequence encodes CASSVVGASHEQYF.